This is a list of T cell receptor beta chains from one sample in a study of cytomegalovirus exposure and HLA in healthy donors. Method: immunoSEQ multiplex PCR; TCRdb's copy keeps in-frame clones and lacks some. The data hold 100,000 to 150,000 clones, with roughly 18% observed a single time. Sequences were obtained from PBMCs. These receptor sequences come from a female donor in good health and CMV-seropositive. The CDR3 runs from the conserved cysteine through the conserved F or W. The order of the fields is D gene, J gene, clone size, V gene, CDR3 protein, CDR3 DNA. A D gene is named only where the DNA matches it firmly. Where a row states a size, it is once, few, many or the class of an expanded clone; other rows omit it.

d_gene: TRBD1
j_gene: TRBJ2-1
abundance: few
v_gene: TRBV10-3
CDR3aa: CAISPGTGGGEQFF
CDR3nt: TGTGCCATCAGTCCCGGGACAGGCGGCGGTGAGCAGTTCTTC

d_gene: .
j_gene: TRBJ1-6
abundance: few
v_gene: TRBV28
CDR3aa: CASSSWTAYNSPLHF
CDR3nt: TGTGCCAGCAGTTCGTGGACAGCTTATAATTCACCCCTCCACTTT

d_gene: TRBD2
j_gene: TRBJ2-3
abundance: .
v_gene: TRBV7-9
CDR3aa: CASSHPGGLASDTQYF
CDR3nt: TGTGCCAGCAGCCATCCCGGGGGACTAGCATCAGATACGCAGTATTTT

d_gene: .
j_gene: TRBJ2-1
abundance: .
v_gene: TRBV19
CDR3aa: CASTNRGGNNEQFF
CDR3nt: TGTGCCAGTACAAACAGGGGGGGCAACAATGAGCAGTTCTTC

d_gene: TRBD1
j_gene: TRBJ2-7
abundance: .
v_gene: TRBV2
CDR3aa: CASTIKGTGPHEQYF
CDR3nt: TGTGCCAGCACTATCAAGGGGACAGGGCCCCACGAGCAGTACTTC

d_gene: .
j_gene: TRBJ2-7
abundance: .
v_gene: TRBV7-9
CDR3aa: CASSSRTGTEQYF
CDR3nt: TGTGCCAGCAGCTCACGAACAGGTACAGAGCAGTACTTC

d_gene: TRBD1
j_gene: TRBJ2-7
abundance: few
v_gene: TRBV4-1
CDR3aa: CASSQGDRGSYEQYF
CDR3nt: TGCGCCAGCAGCCAAGGGGACAGGGGGTCCTACGAGCAGTACTTC

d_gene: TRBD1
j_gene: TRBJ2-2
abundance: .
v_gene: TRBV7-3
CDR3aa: CASSSADRGDTGELFF
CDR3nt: TGTGCCAGCAGCTCAGCGGACAGGGGGGACACCGGGGAGCTGTTTTTT

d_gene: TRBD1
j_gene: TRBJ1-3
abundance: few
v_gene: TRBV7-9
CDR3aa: CASSLGQGGGNTIYF
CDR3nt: TGTGCCAGCAGCTTGGGACAGGGTGGTGGAAACACCATATATTTT

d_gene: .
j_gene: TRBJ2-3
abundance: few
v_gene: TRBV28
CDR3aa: CASSPQARVDTQYF
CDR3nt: TGTGCCAGCTCTCCCCAAGCCCGGGTCGATACGCAGTATTTT

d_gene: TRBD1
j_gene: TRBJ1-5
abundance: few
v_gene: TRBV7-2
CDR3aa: CASSFGRDRPQHF
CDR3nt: TGTGCCAGCAGCTTCGGACGGGACAGACCCCAGCATTTT

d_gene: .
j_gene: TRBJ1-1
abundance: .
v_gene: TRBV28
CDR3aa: CASSGGFILNTEAFF
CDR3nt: TGTGCCAGCAGTGGGGGGTTTATACTGAACACTGAAGCTTTCTTT

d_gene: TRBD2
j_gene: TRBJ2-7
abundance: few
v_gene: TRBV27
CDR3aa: CASSRLAGFYEQYF
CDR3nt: TGTGCCAGCAGTCGACTAGCGGGGTTTTACGAGCAGTACTTC

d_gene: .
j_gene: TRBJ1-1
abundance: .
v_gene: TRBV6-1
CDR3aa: CASTRYGRGSFF
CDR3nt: TGTGCCAGCACCCGTTATGGGAGGGGATCTTTCTTT

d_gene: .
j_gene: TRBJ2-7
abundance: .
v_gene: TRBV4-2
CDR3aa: CASSPSTVSSYEQYF
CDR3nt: TGTGCCAGCAGCCCATCTACGGTTAGCTCCTACGAGCAGTACTTC